The T cell receptor beta chain described here comes from a study of blood T cell repertoires in COVID-19. Study as a whole: From the United States, Italy and Spain came samples of acute and convalescent COVID-19.

This CDR3 has 14 residues. Germline V gene sequence: CDR1 SGHRS, CDR2 YFSETQ. Trimming stripped 0 bases from V and 7 bases from J, with 13 bases between. Original analysis: Cell counts per sample came from amplifying reference gene primers. TCRdb's table, derived via immunoSEQ multiplex PCR, lists solely in-frame clones and lacks some. Clone size and the V and J calls come from that table; the DNA yielded D and trimming. The repertoire holds almost 80,000 clones, about four fifths seen once, with just over 35% in the top ten. The chain recombines TRBV5-1 with TRBJ2-5; D perhaps matches TRBD1 (6 bases). This TCR was sampled from a woman aged 70-85 years with acute or convalescent COVID-19. The sample consisted of peripheral blood. Written as DNA, the CDR3 is TGCGCCAGCAGCTTGGACGCAGGGGCAAGGACCCAGTACTTC. Its protein product is CASSLDAGARTQYF.